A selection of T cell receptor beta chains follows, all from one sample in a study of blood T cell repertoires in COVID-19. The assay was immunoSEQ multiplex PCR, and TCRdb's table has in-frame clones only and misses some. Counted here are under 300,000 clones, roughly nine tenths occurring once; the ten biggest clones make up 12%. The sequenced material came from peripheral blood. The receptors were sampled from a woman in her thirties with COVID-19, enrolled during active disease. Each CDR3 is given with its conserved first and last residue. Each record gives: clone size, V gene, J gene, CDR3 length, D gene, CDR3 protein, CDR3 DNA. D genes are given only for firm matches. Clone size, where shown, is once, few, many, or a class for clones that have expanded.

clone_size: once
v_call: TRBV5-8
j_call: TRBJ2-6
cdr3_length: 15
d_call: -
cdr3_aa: CASSFDTTGANVLTF
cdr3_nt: TGTGCCAGCAGCTTTGACACAACTGGGGCCAACGTCCTGACTTTC

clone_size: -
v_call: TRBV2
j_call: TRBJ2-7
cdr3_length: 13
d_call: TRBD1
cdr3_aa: CASRTGGVYEQYF
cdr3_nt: TGTGCCAGCAGGACAGGGGGAGTATACGAGCAGTACTTC

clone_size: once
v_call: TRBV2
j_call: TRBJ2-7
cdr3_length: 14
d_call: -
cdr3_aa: CASSEFHSVYEQYF
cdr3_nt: TGTGCCAGCAGTGAATTTCATAGCGTCTACGAGCAGTACTTC

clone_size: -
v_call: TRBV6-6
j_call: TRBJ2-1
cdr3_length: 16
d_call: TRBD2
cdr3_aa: CASSYSRLAGVNEQFF
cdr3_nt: TGTGCCAGCAGTTACTCGAGACTAGCGGGGGTAAATGAGCAGTTCTTC

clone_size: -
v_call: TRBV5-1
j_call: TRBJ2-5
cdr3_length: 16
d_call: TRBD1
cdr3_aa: CASSASLGQGGGTQYF
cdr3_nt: TGCGCCAGCAGCGCATCCCTTGGACAGGGGGGTGGGACCCAGTACTTC

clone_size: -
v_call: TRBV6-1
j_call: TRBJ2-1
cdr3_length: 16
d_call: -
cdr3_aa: CASSGRAGPSYNEQFF
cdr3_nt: TGTGCCAGCAGTGGAAGGGCGGGGCCCTCCTACAATGAGCAGTTCTTC

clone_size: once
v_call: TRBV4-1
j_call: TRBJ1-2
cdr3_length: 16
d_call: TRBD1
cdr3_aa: CASSQEGGDRPYGYTF
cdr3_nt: TGCGCCAGCAGCCAAGAAGGGGGGGACAGGCCCTATGGCTACACCTTC

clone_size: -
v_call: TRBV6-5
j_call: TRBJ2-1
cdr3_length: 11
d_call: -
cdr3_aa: CASTGGIEQFF
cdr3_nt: TGTGCCAGTACCGGGGGAATTGAGCAGTTCTTC

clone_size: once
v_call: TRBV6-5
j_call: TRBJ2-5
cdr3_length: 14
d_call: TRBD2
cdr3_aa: CASSPASGGRTQYF
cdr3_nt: TGTGCCAGCAGCCCAGCTAGCGGGGGTCGGACCCAGTACTTC

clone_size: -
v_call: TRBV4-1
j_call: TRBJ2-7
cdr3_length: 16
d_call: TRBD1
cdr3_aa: CASSPQGVSLGYEQYF
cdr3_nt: TGCGCCAGCAGCCCACAGGGGGTTTCACTGGGTTACGAGCAGTACTTC

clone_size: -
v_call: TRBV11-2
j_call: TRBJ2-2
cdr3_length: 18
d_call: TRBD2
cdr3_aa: CASSRSTSGGAYTGELFF
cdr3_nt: TGTGCCAGCAGCCGCAGCACTAGCGGGGGGGCGTACACCGGGGAGCTGTTTTTT

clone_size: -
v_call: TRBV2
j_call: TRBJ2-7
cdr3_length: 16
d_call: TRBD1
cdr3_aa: CASMKGHRGRSREQYF
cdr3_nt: TGTGCCAGCATGAAGGGGCACAGGGGGCGATCTCGGGAGCAGTACTTC

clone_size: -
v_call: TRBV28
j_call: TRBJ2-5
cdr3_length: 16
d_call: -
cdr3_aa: CASSPPQGLEGETQYF
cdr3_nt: TGTGCCAGCAGTCCTCCCCAGGGGCTTGAGGGAGAGACCCAGTACTTC

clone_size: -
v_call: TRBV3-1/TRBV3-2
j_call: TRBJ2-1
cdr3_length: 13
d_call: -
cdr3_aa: CASSQIRGADEFF
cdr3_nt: TGTGCCAGCAGCCAAATCAGGGGGGCGGACGAGTTCTTC

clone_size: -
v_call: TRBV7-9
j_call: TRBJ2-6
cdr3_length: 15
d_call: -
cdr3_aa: CASSLAGSGANVLTF
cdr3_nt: TGTGCCAGCAGCTTAGCGGGCAGTGGGGCCAACGTCCTGACTTTC

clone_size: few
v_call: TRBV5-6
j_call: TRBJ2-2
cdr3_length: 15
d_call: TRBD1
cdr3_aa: CASSFRRGQGGELFF
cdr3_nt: TGTGCCAGCAGCTTCCGCAGGGGGCAGGGCGGGGAGCTGTTTTTT

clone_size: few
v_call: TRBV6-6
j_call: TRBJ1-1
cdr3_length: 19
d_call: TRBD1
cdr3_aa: CASSPGTGFYGDLNTEAFF
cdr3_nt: TGTGCCAGCAGTCCCGGGACAGGTTTCTACGGGGACCTGAACACTGAAGCTTTCTTT

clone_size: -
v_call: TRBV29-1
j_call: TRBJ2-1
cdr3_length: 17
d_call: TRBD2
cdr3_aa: CSFTVSGLAGGYNEQFF
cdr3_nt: TGCAGCTTTACTGTTTCGGGACTAGCGGGGGGTTACAATGAGCAGTTCTTC

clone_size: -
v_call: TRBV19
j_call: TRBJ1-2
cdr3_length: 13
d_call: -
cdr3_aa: CASSIDLGSGYTF
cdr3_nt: TGTGCCAGTAGTATAGATCTCGGGTCTGGCTACACCTTC

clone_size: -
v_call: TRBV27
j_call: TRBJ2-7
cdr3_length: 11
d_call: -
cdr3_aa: CASSSGYEQYF
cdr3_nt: TGTGCCAGCTCTTCAGGCTACGAGCAGTACTTC

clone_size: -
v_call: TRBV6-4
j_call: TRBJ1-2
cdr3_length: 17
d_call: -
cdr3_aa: CASSVGFGGAKAYGYTF
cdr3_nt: TGTGCCAGCAGTGTTGGGTTTGGCGGGGCGAAGGCCTATGGCTACACCTTC

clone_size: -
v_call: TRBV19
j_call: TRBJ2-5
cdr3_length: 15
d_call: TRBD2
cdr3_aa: CASSGAGGLQETQYF
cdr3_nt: TGTGCCAGTAGTGGGGCGGGGGGACTCCAAGAGACCCAGTACTTC

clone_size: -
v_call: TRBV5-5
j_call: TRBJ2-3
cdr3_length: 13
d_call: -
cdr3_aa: CASSPLVRDTQYF
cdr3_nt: TGTGCCAGCAGCCCGCTAGTTCGAGATACGCAGTATTTT

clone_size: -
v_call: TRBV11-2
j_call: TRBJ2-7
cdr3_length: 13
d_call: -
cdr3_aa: CASSQTDSYEQYF
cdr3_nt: TGTGCCAGCAGCCAGACAGACTCCTACGAGCAGTACTTC

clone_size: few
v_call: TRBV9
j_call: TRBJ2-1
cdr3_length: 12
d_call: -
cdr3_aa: CASSGVGDEQFF
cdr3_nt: TGTGCCAGCAGCGGTGTCGGGGATGAGCAGTTCTTC

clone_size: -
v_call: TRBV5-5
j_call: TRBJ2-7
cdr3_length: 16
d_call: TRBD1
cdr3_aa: CASSPRDSHGGYEQYF
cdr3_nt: TGTGCCAGCAGCCCCCGGGACAGCCATGGGGGCTACGAGCAGTACTTC

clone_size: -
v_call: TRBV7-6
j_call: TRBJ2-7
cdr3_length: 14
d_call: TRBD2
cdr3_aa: CASSFGEGSYEQYF
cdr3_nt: TGTGCCAGCAGCTTCGGGGAGGGGAGCTACGAGCAGTACTTC

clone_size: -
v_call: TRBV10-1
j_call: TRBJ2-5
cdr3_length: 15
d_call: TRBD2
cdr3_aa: CASPLAGGPSETQYF
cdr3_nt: TGCGCCAGCCCTCTAGCGGGGGGGCCGTCAGAGACCCAGTACTTC

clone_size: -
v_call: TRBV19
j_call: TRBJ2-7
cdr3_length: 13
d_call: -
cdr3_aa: CASSAGWTYEQYF
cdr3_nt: TGTGCCAGTAGTGCAGGGTGGACCTACGAGCAGTACTTC

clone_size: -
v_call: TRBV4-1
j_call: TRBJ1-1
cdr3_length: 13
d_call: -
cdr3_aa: CASSQDRYTEAFF
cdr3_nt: TGCGCCAGCAGCCAAGACAGGTACACTGAAGCTTTCTTT

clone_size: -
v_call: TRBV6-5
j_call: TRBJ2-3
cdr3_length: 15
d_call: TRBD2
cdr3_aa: CASRPLLAGPEMQYF
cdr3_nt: TGTGCCAGCAGACCCTTACTAGCGGGGCCCGAGATGCAGTATTTT

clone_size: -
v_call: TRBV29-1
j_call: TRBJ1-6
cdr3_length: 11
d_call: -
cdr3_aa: CSVVRNSPLHF
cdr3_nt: TGCAGCGTTGTCAGGAATTCACCCCTCCACTTT

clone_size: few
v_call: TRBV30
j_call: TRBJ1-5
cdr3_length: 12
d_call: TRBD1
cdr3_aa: CAGGQGRQPQHF
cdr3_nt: TGTGCCGGAGGACAGGGACGTCAGCCCCAGCATTTT

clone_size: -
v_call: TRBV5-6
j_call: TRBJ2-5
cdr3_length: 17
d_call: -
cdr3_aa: CASSLAVTGSRRGTQYF
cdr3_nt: TGTGCCAGCAGCTTGGCCGTAACGGGGTCCCGCCGGGGGACCCAGTACTTC

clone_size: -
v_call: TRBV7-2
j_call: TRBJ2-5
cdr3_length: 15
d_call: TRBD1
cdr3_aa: CASSLLRTGDETQYF
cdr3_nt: TGTGCCAGCAGCTTACTGCGGACAGGGGATGAGACCCAGTACTTC

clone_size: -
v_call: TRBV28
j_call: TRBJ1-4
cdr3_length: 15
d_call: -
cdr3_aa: CASSSNGQALEKLFF
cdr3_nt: TGTGCCAGCAGTTCTAACGGCCAGGCTTTAGAAAAACTGTTTTTT

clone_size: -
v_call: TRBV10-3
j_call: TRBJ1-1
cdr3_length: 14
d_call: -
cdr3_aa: CAISESTGQHEAFF
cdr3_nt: TGTGCCATCAGTGAGTCGACAGGACAGCATGAAGCTTTCTTT

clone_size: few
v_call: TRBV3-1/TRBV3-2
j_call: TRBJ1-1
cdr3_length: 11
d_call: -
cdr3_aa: CASRGGTEAFF
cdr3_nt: TGTGCCAGCAGGGGGGGAACTGAAGCTTTCTTT

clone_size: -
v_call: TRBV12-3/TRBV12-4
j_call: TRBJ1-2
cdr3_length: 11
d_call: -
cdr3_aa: CASNLGQVYTF
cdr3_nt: TGTGCCAGCAACCTTGGACAAGTCTACACCTTC

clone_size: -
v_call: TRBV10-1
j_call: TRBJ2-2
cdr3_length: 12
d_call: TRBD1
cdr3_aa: CASGQGGRELFF
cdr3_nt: TGCGCCAGCGGACAGGGAGGCCGGGAGCTGTTTTTT

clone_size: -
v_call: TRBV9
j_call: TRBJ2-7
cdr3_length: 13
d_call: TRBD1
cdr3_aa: CASKGTGTDEQYF
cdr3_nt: TGTGCCAGCAAGGGGACAGGAACGGACGAGCAGTACTTC

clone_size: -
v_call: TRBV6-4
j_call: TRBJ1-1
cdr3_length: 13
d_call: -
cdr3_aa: CASSLARGTEAFF
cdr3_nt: TGTGCCAGCAGTTTGGCAAGGGGCACTGAAGCTTTCTTT